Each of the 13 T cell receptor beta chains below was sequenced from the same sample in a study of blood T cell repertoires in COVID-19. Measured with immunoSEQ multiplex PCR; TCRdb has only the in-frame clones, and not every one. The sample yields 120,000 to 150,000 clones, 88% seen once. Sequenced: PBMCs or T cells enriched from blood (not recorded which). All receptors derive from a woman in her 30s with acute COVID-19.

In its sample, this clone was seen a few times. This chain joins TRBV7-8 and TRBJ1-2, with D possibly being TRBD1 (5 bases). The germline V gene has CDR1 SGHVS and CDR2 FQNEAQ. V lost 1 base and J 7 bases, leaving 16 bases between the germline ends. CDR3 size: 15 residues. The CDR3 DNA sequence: TGTGCCAGCAGCTTAGGGGTAAATGGGGCCGGTGGCTACACCTTC. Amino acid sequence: CASSLGVNGAGGYTF. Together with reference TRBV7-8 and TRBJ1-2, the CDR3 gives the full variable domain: GAGVSQSPRYKVAKRGQDVALRCDPISGHVSLFWYQQALGQGPEFLTYFQNEAQLDKSGLPSDRFFAERPEGSVSTLKIQRTQQEDSAVYLCASSLGVNGAGGYTFGSGTRLTVV.

CDR3 coding DNA: TGTGCCAGCAGTACCGGCGCATTGGGCCGTTGGAGGCATCAGCCCCAGCATTTT. It specifies CASSTGALGRWRHQPQHF. The chain is built from TRBV28 and TRBJ1-5, with no clear D. Per the germline V gene, CDR1 is MDHEN and CDR2 is SYDVKM. The V end lost 5 bases, the J end lost 5 bases, and 25 bases lay between the germline ends. CDR3 length: 18 residues. The full variable domain, in which reference TRBV28 and TRBJ1-5 provide the parts outside the CDR3, is DVKVTQSSRYLVKRTGEKVFLECVQDMDHENMFWYRQDPGLGLRLIYFSYDVKMKEKGDIPEGYSVSREKKERFSLILESASTNQTSMYLCASSTGALGRWRHQPQHFGDGTRLSIL.

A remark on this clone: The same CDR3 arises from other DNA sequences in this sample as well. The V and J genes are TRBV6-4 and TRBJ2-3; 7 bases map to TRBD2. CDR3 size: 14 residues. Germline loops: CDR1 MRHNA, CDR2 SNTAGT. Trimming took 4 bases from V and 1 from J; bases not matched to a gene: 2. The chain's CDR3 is CASSASGGTDTQYF. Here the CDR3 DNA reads TGTGCCAGCAGTGCTAGCGGTGGCACAGATACGCAGTATTTT.

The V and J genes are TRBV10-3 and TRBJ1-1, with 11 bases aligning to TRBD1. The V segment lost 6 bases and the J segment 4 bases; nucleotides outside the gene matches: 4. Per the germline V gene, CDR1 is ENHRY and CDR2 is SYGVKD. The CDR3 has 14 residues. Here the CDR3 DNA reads TGTGCCATCAGCGCTGGACAGGGGGCCACTGAAGCTTTCTTT. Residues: CAISAGQGATEAFF.

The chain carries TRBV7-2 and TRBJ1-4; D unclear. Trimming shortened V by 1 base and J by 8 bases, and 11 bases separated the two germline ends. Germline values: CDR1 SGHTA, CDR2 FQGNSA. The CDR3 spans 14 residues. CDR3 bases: TGTGCCAGCAGCTTAGAAGGAAAGCGCGAAAAACTGTTTTTT. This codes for CASSLEGKREKLFF.

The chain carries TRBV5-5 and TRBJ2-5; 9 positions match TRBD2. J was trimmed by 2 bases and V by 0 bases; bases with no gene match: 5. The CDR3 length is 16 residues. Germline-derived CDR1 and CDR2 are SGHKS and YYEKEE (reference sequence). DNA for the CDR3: TGTGCCAGCAGCTTGGGTTTAGCGGGAGCGCAAGAGACCCAGTACTTC. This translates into CASSLGLAGAQETQYF.

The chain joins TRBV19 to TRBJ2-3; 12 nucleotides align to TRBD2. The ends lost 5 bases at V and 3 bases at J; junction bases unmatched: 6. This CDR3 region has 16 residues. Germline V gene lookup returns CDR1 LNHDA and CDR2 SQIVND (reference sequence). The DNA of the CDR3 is TGTGCCAGTAGTGTGACTAGCGGGAGAGGGACAGATACGCAGTATTTT. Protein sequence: CASSVTSGRGTDTQYF.

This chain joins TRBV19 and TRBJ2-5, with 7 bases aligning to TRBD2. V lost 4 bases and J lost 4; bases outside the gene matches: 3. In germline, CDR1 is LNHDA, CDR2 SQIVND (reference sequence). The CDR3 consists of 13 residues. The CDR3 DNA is TGTGCCAGTAGTAGGACTAGAGGAGAGACCCAGTACTTC. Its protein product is CASSRTRGETQYF.

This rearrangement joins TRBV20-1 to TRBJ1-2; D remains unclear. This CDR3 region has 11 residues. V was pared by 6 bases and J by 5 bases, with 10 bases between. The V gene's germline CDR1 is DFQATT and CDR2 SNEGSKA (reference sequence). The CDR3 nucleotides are TGCAGTGCCGTCCCAACTTATGGCTACACCTTC. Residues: CSAVPTYGYTF.

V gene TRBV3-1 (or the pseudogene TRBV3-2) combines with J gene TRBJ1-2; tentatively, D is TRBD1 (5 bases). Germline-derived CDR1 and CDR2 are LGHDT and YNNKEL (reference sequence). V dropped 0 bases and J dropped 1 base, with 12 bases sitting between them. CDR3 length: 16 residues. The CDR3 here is CASSQDLSGNNYGYTF. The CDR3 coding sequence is TGTGCCAGCAGCCAAGATCTTTCAGGGAATAACTATGGCTACACCTTC.

CDR3 region: CASRQVNNQPQHF. CDR3 coding DNA: TGTGCCAGCAGACAGGTTAACAATCAGCCCCAGCATTTT. The genes are TRBV28 and TRBJ1-5, with a weak D call TRBD1 (5 bases). This CDR3 has 13 amino acids. The V end lost 6 bases, the J end lost 3 bases, and 9 bases lay between the germline ends. Germline assignment: CDR1 MDHEN and CDR2 SYDVKM.

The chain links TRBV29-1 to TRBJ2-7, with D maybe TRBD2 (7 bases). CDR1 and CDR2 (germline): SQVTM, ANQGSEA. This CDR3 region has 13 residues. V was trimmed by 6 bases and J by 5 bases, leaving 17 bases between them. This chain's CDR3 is CSVTRGGGNEQYF. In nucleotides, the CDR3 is TGCAGCGTCACACGAGGGGGGGGGAACGAGCAGTACTTC.

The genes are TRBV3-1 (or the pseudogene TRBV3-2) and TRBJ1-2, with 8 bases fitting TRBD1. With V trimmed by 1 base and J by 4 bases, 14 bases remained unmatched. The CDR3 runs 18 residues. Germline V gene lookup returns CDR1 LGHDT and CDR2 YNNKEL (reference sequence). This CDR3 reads CASSQARQGRLGVYGYTF. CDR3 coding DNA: TGTGCCAGCAGCCAAGCGCGACAGGGGCGATTAGGGGTCTATGGCTACACCTTC.